The following is a T cell receptor beta chain sequence with its context. Antigen: not known. The data are from a study of Ad26.COV2.S vaccination and SARS-CoV-2 variants. This CDR3 has 13 amino acids. Germline V gene lookup returns CDR1 SGHTS and CDR2 YDEGEE. The J segment lost 14 bases and the V segment lost 4 bases, leaving 8 bases of the junction unmatched. Regarding the study as a whole: The placebo group had lower spike-specific TCR breadth than the vaccine recipients did.

Sample treatment: roughly 20 received Ad26.COV2.S at low or high dose, single or two shots; roughly five received placebo; per-sample allocation not given. It was on day 63 after the first vaccine or placebo injection that samples were taken. TCRdb's table, derived via immunoSEQ multiplex PCR, lists solely in-frame clones and lacks some. In the table there are hundreds of thousands of clones, roughly 84% of which are singletons. The origin of this receptor is a person between 18 and 60 years old who received the Ad26.COV2.S COVID-19 vaccine or a placebo. V is TRBV5-8 and J is TRBJ1-6; TRBD1 agrees at 8 bases. The starting material was peripheral blood, obtained in a trial of Ad26.COV2.S vaccine versus placebo. Here the CDR3 DNA reads TGTGCCAGCAGCACCCAGACAGGGGCGGCCCTCCACTTT. It translates to CASSTQTGAALHF. The complete variable domain, with remaining parts taken from reference TRBV5-8 and TRBJ1-6, reads EAGVTQSPTHLIKTRGQQATLRCSPISGHTSVYWYQQALGLGLQFLLWYDEGEERNRGNFPPRFSGRQFPNYSSELNVNALELEDSALYLCASSTQTGAALHFGNGTRLTVT.